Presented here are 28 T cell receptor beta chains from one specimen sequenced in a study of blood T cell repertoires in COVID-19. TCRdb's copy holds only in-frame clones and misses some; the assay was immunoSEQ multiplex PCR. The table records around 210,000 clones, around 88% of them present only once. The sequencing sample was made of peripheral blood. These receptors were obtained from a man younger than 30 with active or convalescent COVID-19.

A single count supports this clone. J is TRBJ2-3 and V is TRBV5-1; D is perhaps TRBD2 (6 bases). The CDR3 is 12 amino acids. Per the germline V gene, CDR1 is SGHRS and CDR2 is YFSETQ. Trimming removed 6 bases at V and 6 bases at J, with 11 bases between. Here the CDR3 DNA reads TGCGCCAGCACGGGCGGGGTCGATACGCAGTATTTT. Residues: CASTGGVDTQYF.

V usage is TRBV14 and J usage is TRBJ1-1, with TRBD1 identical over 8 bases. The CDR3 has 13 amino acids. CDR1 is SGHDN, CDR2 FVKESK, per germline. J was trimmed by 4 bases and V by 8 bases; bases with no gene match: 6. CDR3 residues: CASAWDRTTEAFF. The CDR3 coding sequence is TGTGCCAGCGCATGGGACAGGACCACTGAAGCTTTCTTT. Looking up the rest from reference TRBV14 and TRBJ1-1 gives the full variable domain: EAGVTQFPSHSVIEKGQTVTLRCDPISGHDNLYWYRRVMGKEIKFLLHFVKESKQDESGMPNNRFLAERTGGTYSTLKVQPAELEDSGVYFCASAWDRTTEAFFGQGTRLTVV.

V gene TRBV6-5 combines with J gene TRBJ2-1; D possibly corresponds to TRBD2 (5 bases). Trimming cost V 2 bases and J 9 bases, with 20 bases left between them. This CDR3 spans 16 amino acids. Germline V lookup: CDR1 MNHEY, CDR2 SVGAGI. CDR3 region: CASSYDAGSASLEQFF. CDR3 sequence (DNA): TGTGCCAGCAGTTACGATGCTGGGTCGGCTAGCCTTGAGCAGTTCTTC.

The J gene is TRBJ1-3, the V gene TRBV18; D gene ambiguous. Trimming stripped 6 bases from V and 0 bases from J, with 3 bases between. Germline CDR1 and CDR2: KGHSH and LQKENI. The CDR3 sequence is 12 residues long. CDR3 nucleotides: TGTGCCAGCTCTAACTCTGGAAACACCATATATTTT. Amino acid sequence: CASSNSGNTIYF.

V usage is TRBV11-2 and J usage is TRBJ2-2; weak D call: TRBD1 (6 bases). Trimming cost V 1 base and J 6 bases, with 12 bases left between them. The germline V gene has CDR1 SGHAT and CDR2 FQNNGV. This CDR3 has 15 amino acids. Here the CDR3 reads CASSLVVRGPGELFF. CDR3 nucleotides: TGTGCCAGCAGCTTAGTAGTCAGGGGACCCGGGGAGCTGTTTTTT.

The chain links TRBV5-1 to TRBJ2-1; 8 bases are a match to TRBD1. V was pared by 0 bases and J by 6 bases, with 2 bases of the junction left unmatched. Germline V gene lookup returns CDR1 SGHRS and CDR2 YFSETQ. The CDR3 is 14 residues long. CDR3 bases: TGCGCCAGCAGCTTGGGACAGGGGCGCAATGAGCAGTTCTTC. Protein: CASSLGQGRNEQFF. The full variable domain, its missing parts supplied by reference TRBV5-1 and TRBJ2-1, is KAGVTQTPRYLIKTRGQQVTLSCSPISGHRSVSWYQQTPGQGLQFLFEYFSETQRNKGNFPGRFSGRQFSNSRSEMNVSTLELGDSALYLCASSLGQGRNEQFFGPGTRLTVL.

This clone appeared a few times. The CDR3, as DNA: TGTGCCAGTAGTGCGGGTTATAGCAATCAGCCCCAGCATTTT. Amino acid sequence: CASSAGYSNQPQHF. The V and J genes are TRBV19 and TRBJ1-5; D gene unclear. CDR1 and CDR2 from the germline V gene are LNHDA and SQIVND (reference sequence). This CDR3 contains 14 residues. V was cut by 5 bases and J by 0 bases, with 8 bases left in between.

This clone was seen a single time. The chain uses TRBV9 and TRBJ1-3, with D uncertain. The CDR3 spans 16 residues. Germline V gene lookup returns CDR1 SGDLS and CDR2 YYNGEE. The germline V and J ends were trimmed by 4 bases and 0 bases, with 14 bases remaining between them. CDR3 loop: CASSLTNVASGNTIYF. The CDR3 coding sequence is TGTGCCAGCAGCCTGACTAATGTCGCCTCTGGAAACACCATATATTTT.

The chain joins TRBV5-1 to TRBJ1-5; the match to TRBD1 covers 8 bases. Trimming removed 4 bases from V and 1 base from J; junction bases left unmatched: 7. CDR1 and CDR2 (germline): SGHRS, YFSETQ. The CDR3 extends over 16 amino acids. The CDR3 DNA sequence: TGCGCCAGCAGCCCGGACAGGGTGGACAGCAATCAGCCCCAGCATTTT. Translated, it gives CASSPDRVDSNQPQHF.

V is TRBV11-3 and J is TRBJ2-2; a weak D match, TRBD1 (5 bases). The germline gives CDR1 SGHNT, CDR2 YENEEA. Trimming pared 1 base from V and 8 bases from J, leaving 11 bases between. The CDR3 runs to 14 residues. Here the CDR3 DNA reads TGTGCCAGCAGCTTAGCAGGGTCGAAGGGGGAGCTGTTTTTT. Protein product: CASSLAGSKGELFF.

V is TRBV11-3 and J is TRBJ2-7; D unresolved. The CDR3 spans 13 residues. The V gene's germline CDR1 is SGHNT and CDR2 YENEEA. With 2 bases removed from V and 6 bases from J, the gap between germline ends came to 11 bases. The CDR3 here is CASSLNNHGEQYF. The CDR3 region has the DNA TGTGCCAGCAGCTTAAATAATCACGGCGAGCAGTACTTC.

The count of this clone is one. CDR3 sequence reads: CASSPRTEYGYTF. For the CDR3, the DNA is TGTGCCAGCAGCCCCCGGACAGAGTATGGCTACACCTTC. The chain has TRBV11-2 and TRBJ1-2; weak D call: TRBD1 (6 bases). The germline V and J ends were trimmed by 5 bases and 5 bases, with 12 bases remaining between them. Germline CDR1 and CDR2: SGHAT and FQNNGV. This CDR3 has 13 amino acids.

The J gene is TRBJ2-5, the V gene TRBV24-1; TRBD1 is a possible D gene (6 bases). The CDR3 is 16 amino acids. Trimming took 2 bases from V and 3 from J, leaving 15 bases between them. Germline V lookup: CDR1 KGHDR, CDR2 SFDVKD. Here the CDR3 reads CATSDSGQGNEETQYF. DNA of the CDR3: TGTGCCACCAGTGATTCAGGGCAGGGGAATGAAGAGACCCAGTACTTC.

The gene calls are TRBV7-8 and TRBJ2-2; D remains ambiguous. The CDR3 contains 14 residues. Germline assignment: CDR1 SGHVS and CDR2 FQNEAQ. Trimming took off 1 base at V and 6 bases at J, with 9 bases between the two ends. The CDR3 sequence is CASSLDPGAGELFF. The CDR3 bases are TGTGCCAGCAGCTTAGATCCAGGCGCCGGGGAGCTGTTTTTT. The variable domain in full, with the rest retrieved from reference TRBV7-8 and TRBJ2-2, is GAGVSQSPRYKVAKRGQDVALRCDPISGHVSLFWYQQALGQGPEFLTYFQNEAQLDKSGLPSDRFFAERPEGSVSTLKIQRTQQEDSAVYLCASSLDPGAGELFFGEGSRLTVL.

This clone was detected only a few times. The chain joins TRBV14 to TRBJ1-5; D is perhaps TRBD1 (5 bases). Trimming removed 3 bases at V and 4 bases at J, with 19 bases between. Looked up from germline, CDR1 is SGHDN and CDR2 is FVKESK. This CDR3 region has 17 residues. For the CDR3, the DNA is TGTGCCAGCAGCCACCATGGAGTGGGGGAGGCTAATCAGCCCCAGCATTTT. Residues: CASSHHGVGEANQPQHF.

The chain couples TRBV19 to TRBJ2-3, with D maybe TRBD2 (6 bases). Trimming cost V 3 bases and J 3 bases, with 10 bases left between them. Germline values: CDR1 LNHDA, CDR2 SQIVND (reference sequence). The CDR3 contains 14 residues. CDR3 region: CASSIGLATDTQYF. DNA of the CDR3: TGTGCCAGTAGTATCGGGCTAGCGACAGATACGCAGTATTTT.

CDR3 in amino acids: CASSLNEDTEAFF. The CDR3 nucleotides are TGTGCCAGCTCCTTAAATGAGGACACTGAAGCTTTCTTT. V gene TRBV18 combines with J gene TRBJ1-1, with D hard to call. In germline, CDR1 is KGHSH, CDR2 LQKENI. The CDR3 runs to 13 residues. V dropped 6 bases and J dropped 3 bases, with 11 bases sitting between them.

The CDR3 sequence is CASSLSGSGRRYEQFF. CDR3 nucleotides: TGTGCCAGCAGCTTGTCGGGTAGCGGGAGAAGGTATGAGCAGTTCTTC. The V call is TRBV5-6, the J call TRBJ2-1, with 9 bases matching TRBD2. V was pared by 1 base and J by 8 bases, with 10 bases of the junction left unmatched. This CDR3 comprises 16 residues. Germline assignment: CDR1 SGHDT and CDR2 YYEEEE.

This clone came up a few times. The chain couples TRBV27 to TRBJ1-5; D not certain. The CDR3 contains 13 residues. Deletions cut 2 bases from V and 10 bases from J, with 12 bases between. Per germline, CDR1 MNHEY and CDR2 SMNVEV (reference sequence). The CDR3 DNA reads TGTGCCAGCAGTTTAGGCCCGGGATTACCCCAGCATTTT. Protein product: CASSLGPGLPQHF.

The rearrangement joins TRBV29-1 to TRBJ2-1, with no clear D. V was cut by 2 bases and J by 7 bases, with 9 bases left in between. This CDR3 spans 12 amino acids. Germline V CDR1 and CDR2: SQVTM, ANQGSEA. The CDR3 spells CSVEFVSNEQFF. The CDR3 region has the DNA TGCAGCGTTGAATTTGTCAGTAATGAGCAGTTCTTC.

CDR3: CASSGDGSEETQYF. CDR3 bases: TGTGCCAGCAGCGGTGACGGGTCAGAAGAGACCCAGTACTTC. The chain has TRBV9 and TRBJ2-5; no firm D call. The length of the CDR3 is 14 residues. Germline assignment: CDR1 SGDLS and CDR2 YYNGEE. Trimming took off 3 bases at V and 3 bases at J, with 12 bases between the two ends. Full variable domain (rest looked up from reference TRBV9 and TRBJ2-5): DSGVTQTPKHLITATGQRVTLRCSPRSGDLSVYWYQQSLDQGLQFLIQYYNGEERAKGNILERFSAQQFPDLHSELNLSSLELGDSALYFCASSGDGSEETQYFGPGTRLLVL.

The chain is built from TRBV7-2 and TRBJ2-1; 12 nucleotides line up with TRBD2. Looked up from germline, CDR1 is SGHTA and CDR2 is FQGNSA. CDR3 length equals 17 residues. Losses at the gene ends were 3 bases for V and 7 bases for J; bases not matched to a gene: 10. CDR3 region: CASSLETSGRRFNEQFF. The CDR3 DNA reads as TGTGCCAGCAGCTTGGAGACTAGCGGGAGAAGATTTAATGAGCAGTTCTTC. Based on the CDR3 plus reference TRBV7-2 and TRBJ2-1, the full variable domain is GAGVSQSPSNKVTEKGKDVELRCDPISGHTALYWYRQSLGQGLEFLIYFQGNSAPDKSGLPSDRFSAERTGGSVSTLTIQRTQQEDSAVYLCASSLETSGRRFNEQFFGPGTRLTVL.

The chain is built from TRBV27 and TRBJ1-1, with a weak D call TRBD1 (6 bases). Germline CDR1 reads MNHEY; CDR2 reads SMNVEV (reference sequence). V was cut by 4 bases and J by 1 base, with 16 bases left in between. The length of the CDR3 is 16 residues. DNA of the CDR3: TGTGCCAGCAGTTGGTCGAAAACAGGGACGAACACTGAAGCTTTCTTT. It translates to CASSWSKTGTNTEAFF.

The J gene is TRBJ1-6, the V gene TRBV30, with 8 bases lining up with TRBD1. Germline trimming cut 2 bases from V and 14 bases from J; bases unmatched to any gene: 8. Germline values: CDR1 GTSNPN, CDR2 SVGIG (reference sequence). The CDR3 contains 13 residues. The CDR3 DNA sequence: TGTGCCTGGAGTTTCCAGCAGGGGGCTACCCTCCACTTT. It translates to CAWSFQQGATLHF.

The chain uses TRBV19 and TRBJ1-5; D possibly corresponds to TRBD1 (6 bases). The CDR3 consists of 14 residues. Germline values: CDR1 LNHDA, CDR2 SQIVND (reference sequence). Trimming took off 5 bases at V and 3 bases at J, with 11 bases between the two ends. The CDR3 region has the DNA TGTGCCAGTAGTGTAGGACAGCCCAATCAGCCCCAGCATTTT. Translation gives CASSVGQPNQPQHF.

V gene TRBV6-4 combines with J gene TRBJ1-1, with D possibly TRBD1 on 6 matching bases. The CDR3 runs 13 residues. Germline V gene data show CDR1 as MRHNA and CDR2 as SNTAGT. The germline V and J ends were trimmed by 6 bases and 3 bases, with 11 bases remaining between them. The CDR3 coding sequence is TGTGCCAGCAGGGAACAGGGAGACACTGAAGCTTTCTTT. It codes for CASREQGDTEAFF.

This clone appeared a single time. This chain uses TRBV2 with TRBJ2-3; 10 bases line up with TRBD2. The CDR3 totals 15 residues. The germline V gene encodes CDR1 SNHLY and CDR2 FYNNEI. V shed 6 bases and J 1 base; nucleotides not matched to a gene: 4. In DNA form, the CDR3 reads TGTGCCAGCAGGGAGGGGACTAGCGGCACAGATACGCAGTATTTT. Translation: CASREGTSGTDTQYF.

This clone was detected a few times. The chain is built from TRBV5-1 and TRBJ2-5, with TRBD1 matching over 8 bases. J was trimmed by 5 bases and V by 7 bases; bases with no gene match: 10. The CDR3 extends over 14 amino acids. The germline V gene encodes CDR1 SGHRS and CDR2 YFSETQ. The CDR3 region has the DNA TGCGCCAGCGGAACAGGGGGGCGCCTCGAGACCCAGTACTTC. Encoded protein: CASGTGGRLETQYF. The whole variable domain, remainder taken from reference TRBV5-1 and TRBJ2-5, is KAGVTQTPRYLIKTRGQQVTLSCSPISGHRSVSWYQQTPGQGLQFLFEYFSETQRNKGNFPGRFSGRQFSNSRSEMNVSTLELGDSALYLCASGTGGRLETQYFGPGTRLLVL.